The 30 T cell receptor beta chains below were found in one sample sequenced in a study of beta chain features in type 1 diabetes (dated by TCRdb to the late 2010s). Overall study outcomes, separate from this receptor: In all four CD4+ subsets, TCRB CDR3 length was moderately but significantly shorter in type 1 diabetes patients.

Preparation of the library involved the immunoSEQ multiplex PCR assay. All of the isolated RNA was reverse transcribed with the High Capacity cDNA Reverse Transcription Kit, so expressed TCRB transcripts were sequenced. The table was pulled from immuneACCESS by TCRdb, which kept in-frame rearrangements only. Such tables lose some clones; where checked, under half of the loss comes from unresolved V genes, and the rest has no known cause. A total of around 140,000 clones appear in this sample, approximately 10% of them only once. The top ten constitute 0.7% to 0.85% of the sample. Antigens of these TCRs are unknown. Material: central memory CD4+ T cells from blood. The receptors were sampled from a young man with type 1 diabetes.

V usage is TRBV5-1 and J usage is TRBJ2-3; 8 positions match TRBD2. Unmatched junction bases numbered 5, after V lost 0 bases and J lost 5 bases. CDR1 is SGHRS and CDR2 is YFSETQ in the germline V gene. The CDR3 contains 15 residues. DNA of the CDR3: TGCGCCAGCAGCTTGGCGGGGGGGGGCCAAGATACGCAGTATTTT. Protein: CASSLAGGGQDTQYF.

J is TRBJ2-5 and V is TRBV7-9; tentatively, D is TRBD2 (5 bases). In germline, CDR1 is SEHNR, CDR2 FQNEAQ (reference sequence). The ends were cut back, 5 bases at V and 4 bases at J, with 14 bases in the middle. The CDR3 runs 14 residues. The CDR3 sequence: CASSPYGEGETQYF. The CDR3 coding sequence is TGTGCCAGCAGCCCGTACGGTGAGGGAGAGACCCAGTACTTC. Supplemented by reference TRBV7-9 and TRBJ2-5, the full variable domain reads DTGVSQNPRHKITKRGQNVTFRCDPISEHNRLYWYRQTLGQGPEFLTYFQNEAQLEKSRLLSDRFSAERPKGSFSTLEIQRTEQGDSAMYLCASSPYGEGETQYFGPGTRLLVL.

There are a few counts of this clone. The J gene is TRBJ2-3, the V gene TRBV5-6; 8 positions match TRBD2. Germline V gene data show CDR1 as SGHDT and CDR2 as YYEEEE. The CDR3 extends over 15 amino acids. Trimming removed 0 bases from V and 4 bases from J; junction bases left unmatched: 4. CDR3: CASSLVLAGADTQYF. The CDR3, as DNA: TGTGCCAGCAGCTTGGTTCTAGCGGGCGCAGATACGCAGTATTTT.

The genes are TRBV30 and TRBJ1-3; 9 positions agree with TRBD1. The germline V gene encodes CDR1 GTSNPN and CDR2 SVGIG (reference sequence). Trimming cost V 5 bases and J 0 bases; bases outside gene matches: 14. The CDR3 is made up of 18 amino acids. CDR3 DNA: TGTGCCTGGCCACCTTTAGAGACAGGGGGATTCTCTGGAAACACCATATATTTT. Its translation is CAWPPLETGGFSGNTIYF.

In this sample, this clone turned up a few times. J is TRBJ1-2 and V is TRBV29-1; 8 nucleotides line up with TRBD1. CDR3 length equals 14 residues. Germline-derived CDR1 and CDR2 are SQVTM and ANQGSEA. V gave up 2 bases and J gave up 8 bases; unmatched junction bases: 10. The CDR3 sequence: CSVELPGGYSGYTF. DNA for the CDR3: TGCAGCGTTGAATTACCAGGGGGCTATAGCGGCTACACCTTC.

J is TRBJ2-1 and V is TRBV5-8, with D maybe TRBD1 (5 bases). The V end was cut by 1 base, the J end by 9 bases, with 11 bases between. Germline V gives CDR1 SGHTS, CDR2 YDEGEE. The CDR3 has 13 amino acids. As DNA, the CDR3 is TGTGCCAGCAGCTTGTGGGATCAGGGTGAGCAGTTCTTC. This gives the protein CASSLWDQGEQFF.

This clone was observed a few times. V gene TRBV4-2 combines with J gene TRBJ1-2; D possibly corresponds to TRBD1 (5 bases). Germline V gene lookup returns CDR1 LGHNA and CDR2 YNFKEQ. Trimming stripped 2 bases from V and 8 bases from J, with 12 bases between. The CDR3 totals 13 residues. CDR3 DNA sequence: TGTGCCAGCAGCCAAATGGCAGGGCGGGGCTACACCTTC. Translating gives CASSQMAGRGYTF.

This clone was picked up a small number of times. The genes are TRBV19 and TRBJ1-1; D possibly corresponds to TRBD1 (6 bases). This CDR3 contains 16 residues. V shed 4 bases and J shed 4 bases, with 19 bases lying between them. CDR1 and CDR2 (germline): LNHDA, SQIVND (reference sequence). Here the CDR3 reads CASSTPDSLWGTEAFF. The CDR3 nucleotides read TGTGCCAGTAGTACCCCGGACAGCCTTTGGGGCACTGAAGCTTTCTTT.

The chain couples TRBV7-4 to TRBJ1-1, with a tentative D call TRBD1 (5 bases). V was trimmed by 2 bases and J by 6 bases, leaving 13 bases between them. The germline V gene has CDR1 SGHVT and CDR2 SQSDAQ. This CDR3 is 14 amino acids long. The CDR3 reads CASSLSSRVAEAFF. The CDR3 DNA reads as TGTGCCAGCAGCTTATCGTCCAGGGTAGCTGAAGCTTTCTTT.

There are a few counts of this clone. The chain joins TRBV15 to TRBJ1-6; 7 bases are a match to TRBD1. After removal of 3 bases from V and 15 bases from J, the junction contained 8 bases not matched to a gene. Germline loops: CDR1 LNHNV, CDR2 YYDKDF (reference sequence). The CDR3 sequence is 13 residues long. DNA of the CDR3: TGTGCCACCAGCAGGGAGACAGGGAGGCTCCTCCACTTT. Translation: CATSRETGRLLHF.

The CDR3 protein is CASSVQVRDTEAFF. The CDR3 bases are TGTGCCAGCAGCGTACAGGTCAGGGACACTGAAGCTTTCTTT. V is TRBV5-4 and J is TRBJ1-1; possible D gene TRBD1, 5 bases. Trimming left V 4 bases short and J 3 bases short, with 13 bases between. This CDR3 spans 14 amino acids. Germline V lookup: CDR1 SGHNT, CDR2 YYREEE (reference sequence).

This clone occurred a few times. The chain combines TRBV28 with TRBJ2-5; maybe TRBD2 (5 bases). The J call could be wrong; TRBJ2-7 is a better fit for the DNA end. The CDR3 contains 14 residues. The germline V gene encodes CDR1 MDHEN and CDR2 SYDVKM. The CDR3 nucleotides are TGTGCCAGCAGTTTCGGGCGGGCGTACTACGAGCAGTACTTC. Its translation is CASSFGRAYYEQYF.

J is TRBJ1-1 and V is TRBV5-1, with a weak D call TRBD1 (5 bases). The germline V and J ends were trimmed by 5 bases and 1 base, with 12 bases remaining between them. The CDR3 has 14 amino acids. CDR1 is SGHRS, CDR2 YFSETQ, per germline. DNA for the CDR3: TGCGCCAGCAGAGAACAGGTGACGAACACTGAAGCTTTCTTT. This encodes CASREQVTNTEAFF.

This clone was seen a handful of times. The chain combines TRBV28 with TRBJ1-5; TRBD1 is a possible D gene (5 bases). Germline V gives CDR1 MDHEN, CDR2 SYDVKM. Trimming shortened V by 6 bases and J by 11 bases, and 17 bases separated the two germline ends. This CDR3 has 13 amino acids. The CDR3 DNA reads as TGTGCCAGCAGCCTTTCGGGGACTGGGTCCCAGCATTTT. Protein product: CASSLSGTGSQHF.

V usage is TRBV9 and J usage is TRBJ2-3; 7 positions match TRBD2. This CDR3 has 18 residues. V gave up 2 bases and J gave up 0 bases; unmatched junction bases: 12. CDR1 and CDR2 from the germline V gene are SGDLS and YYNGEE. CDR3: CASSVERGTARSTDTQYF. CDR3 in DNA: TGTGCCAGCAGCGTGGAGCGGGGCACCGCTCGTAGCACAGATACGCAGTATTTT.

A few counts support this clone. The chain's CDR3 is CASSETRRKQETQYF. For the CDR3, the DNA is TGTGCCAGCAGCGAAACCAGGAGGAAACAAGAGACCCAGTACTTC. The chain links TRBV11-2 to TRBJ2-5; TRBD2 might be the D (5 bases). Germline loops: CDR1 SGHAT, CDR2 FQNNGV. The V and J ends lost 5 bases and 2 bases respectively, with 15 bases between them. This CDR3 region has 15 residues.

V is TRBV30 and J is TRBJ2-7; perhaps TRBD1 as D (5 bases). The CDR3 spans 13 residues. V was pared by 4 bases and J by 3 bases, with 13 bases between. The germline CDR1 and CDR2 sequences are GTSNPN and SVGIG (reference sequence). The DNA of the CDR3 is TGTGCCTGGACCCCAGGGTCGGGCTACGAGCAGTACTTC. Its translation: CAWTPGSGYEQYF. The entire variable domain, with the rest obtained from reference TRBV30 and TRBJ2-7, is as follows: SQTIHQWPATLVQPVGSPLSLECTVEGTSNPNLYWYRQAAGRGLQLLFYSVGIGQISSEVPQNLSASRPQDRQFILSSKKLLLSDSGFYLCAWTPGSGYEQYFGPGTRLTVT.

J is TRBJ2-5 and V is TRBV4-2, with a weak D call TRBD1 (6 bases). The germline gives CDR1 LGHNA, CDR2 YNFKEQ. The CDR3 has 13 amino acids. Trimming took 3 bases from V and 2 from J, leaving 7 bases between them. CDR3 DNA sequence: TGTGCCAGCAGCCAGGGACAACAAGAGACCCAGTACTTC. Its translation is CASSQGQQETQYF.

The chain employs TRBV5-8 and TRBJ2-5; possibly TRBD2 for D (6 bases). Trimming shortened V by 5 bases and J by 1 base, and 12 bases separated the two germline ends. CDR3 size: 14 residues. The germline V gene encodes CDR1 SGHTS and CDR2 YDEGEE. The chain's CDR3 is CASSEVGSQETQYF. In DNA form, the CDR3 reads TGTGCCAGCAGTGAGGTCGGGAGCCAAGAGACCCAGTACTTC.

This clone was seen a few times. V gene TRBV13 combines with J gene TRBJ2-7, with 9 bases aligning to TRBD1. The germline V gene has CDR1 PRHDT and CDR2 FYEKMQ (reference sequence). Losses at the gene ends were 1 base for V and 4 bases for J; bases not matched to a gene: 2. This CDR3 spans 14 amino acids. The CDR3 loop is CASSLDRGPYEQYF. The CDR3, as DNA: TGTGCCAGCAGCTTAGACAGGGGGCCTTACGAGCAGTACTTC. Full variable domain (missing parts from reference TRBV13 and TRBJ2-7): AAGVIQSPRHLIKEKRETATLKCYPIPRHDTVYWYQQGPGQDPQFLISFYEKMQSDKGSIPDRFSAQQFSDYHSELNMSSLELGDSALYFCASSLDRGPYEQYFGPGTRLTVT.

The rearrangement links TRBV5-1 to TRBJ2-1; 7 nucleotides line up with TRBD1. V was clipped by 4 bases and J by 7 bases; unmatched bases: 8. Germline loops: CDR1 SGHRS, CDR2 YFSETQ. The CDR3 is made up of 14 amino acids. CDR3 DNA: TGCGCCAGCAGCCGATCGGGACAGCTGAATGAGCAGTTCTTC. This sequence encodes CASSRSGQLNEQFF.

The chain is built from TRBV18 and TRBJ1-5, with 8 nucleotides matching TRBD1. Germline V gene sequence: CDR1 KGHSH, CDR2 LQKENI. The length of the CDR3 is 13 residues. V gave up 8 bases and J gave up 4 bases; unmatched junction bases: 4. Written as DNA, the CDR3 is TGTGCCAGCACTGGACAGGGAAATCAGCCCCAGCATTTT. Translating gives CASTGQGNQPQHF. The full variable domain, in which reference TRBV18 and TRBJ1-5 provide the parts outside the CDR3, is NAGVMQNPRHLVRRRGQEARLRCSPMKGHSHVYWYRQLPEEGLKFMVYLQKENIIDESGMPKERFSAEFPKEGPSILRIQQVVRGDSAAYFCASTGQGNQPQHFGDGTRLSIL.

This clone came up a few times. The V and J genes are TRBV6-5 and TRBJ2-3; D is ambiguous. Germline V gives CDR1 MNHEY, CDR2 SVGAGI. The CDR3 covers 11 residues. V was clipped by 9 bases and J by 2 bases, with 6 bases between them. CDR3 protein: CASTFTDTQYF. CDR3 DNA: TGTGCCAGTACATTCACAGATACGCAGTATTTT.

The CDR3 spells CASSRNRVYEQYF. The CDR3 DNA follows: TGTGCCAGCAGCCGCAACCGAGTATACGAGCAGTACTTC. V gene TRBV27 combines with J gene TRBJ2-7; the D is unclear. The CDR3 is made up of 13 amino acids. Germline lookup yields CDR1 MNHEY and CDR2 SMNVEV (reference sequence). V was pared by 6 bases and J by 4 bases, with 13 bases between.

This chain uses TRBV29-1 with TRBJ2-7; a weak D match, TRBD1 (6 bases). CDR3 length: 12 residues. Trimming cost V 4 bases and J 4 bases, with 11 bases left between them. Germline V gene lookup returns CDR1 SQVTM and CDR2 ANQGSEA. The CDR3 nucleotides read TGCAGCGTTGCAGGGGACGGTTACGAGCAGTACTTC. Its protein product is CSVAGDGYEQYF.

This clone was observed a handful of times. CDR3 nucleotides: TGTGCCTGCGAAATGCCGGGTGTAGCCAAAAACATTCAGTACTTC. Translation: CACEMPGVAKNIQYF. The rearrangement links TRBV30 to TRBJ2-4; no definite D call. There are 15 residues in the CDR3. Between the trimmed V and J ends, which lost 6 bases and 0 bases, there was a span of 15 bases. Germline V gives CDR1 GTSNPN, CDR2 SVGIG (reference sequence).

The rearrangement joins TRBV4-3 to TRBJ2-5; TRBD1 matches 9 bases. The junction had 2 bases not matched to a gene; V was cut back by 4 bases and J by 5 bases. The CDR3 is 13 amino acids. Germline V gives CDR1 LGHNA, CDR2 YSLEER. CDR3 coding DNA: TGCGCCAGCAGCCGGGACAGGGATGAGACCCAGTACTTC. Translation gives CASSRDRDETQYF.

The rearrangement uses TRBV19 and TRBJ1-2, with no clear D. Trimming took off 7 bases at V and 4 bases at J, with 16 bases between the two ends. From germline, CDR1 is LNHDA and CDR2 SQIVND (reference sequence). There are 14 residues in the CDR3. For the CDR3, the DNA is TGTGCCAGTAATGTCGAGGACGGGAGCTATGGCTACACCTTC. Protein: CASNVEDGSYGYTF.

The gene calls are TRBV6-5 and TRBJ2-1; 7 bases agree with TRBD2. V shed 6 bases, J shed 12 bases, and the junction held 17 bases outside the gene matches. Looked up from germline, CDR1 is MNHEY and CDR2 is SVGAGI. This CDR3 is built from 15 residues. Here the CDR3 reads CASSPRAGEGAGQFF. The CDR3 DNA reads TGTGCCAGCAGCCCCCGGGCCGGGGAGGGCGCAGGGCAGTTCTTC.

Many counts were recorded for this clone. This chain connects TRBV7-2 to TRBJ1-2; D gene ambiguous. Germline V gives CDR1 SGHTA, CDR2 FQGNSA. The CDR3 is made up of 16 amino acids. Trimming shortened V by 4 bases and J by 3 bases, and 18 bases separated the two germline ends. The CDR3 DNA sequence: TGTGCCAGCAGCTCCCGGGAGCCCCGTGTCGACTATGGCTACACCTTC. This encodes CASSSREPRVDYGYTF.